This is a list of T cell receptor beta chains from one sample in a study of cytomegalovirus exposure and HLA in healthy donors. Sequencing was performed with immunoSEQ multiplex PCR; in TCRdb, only in-frame clones are kept and a portion is missing. In the table there are around 120,000 clones, approximately 77% of which are singletons. Sequences were obtained from PBMCs. The receptors stem from a man between 45 and 60 years old in good health and CMV-seropositive. Each CDR3 is given with its conserved first and last residue. The order of the fields is V gene, J gene, clone size, D gene, CDR3 DNA, CDR3 protein. The D gene is left open where the match is weak. Where a row states a size, it is once, few, many or the class of an expanded clone; other rows omit it.

>TRBV10-1|TRBJ2-3|NA|NA
TGCGCCAGCAGTGAGGGGCTGGAAGATACGCAGTATTTT
CASSEGLEDTQYF
>TRBV5-1|TRBJ2-2|NA|TRBD2
TGCGCCAGCAGCTTGGCTAGCGGTTCCACCGGGGAGCTGTTTTTT
CASSLASGSTGELFF
>TRBV7-6|TRBJ2-5|few|TRBD1
TGTGCCAGCAGCGCGAGAGGGGGCGAGACCCAGTACTTC
CASSARGGETQYF
>TRBV28|TRBJ2-7|NA|NA
TGTGCCAGCAAGGAGGGACAGACCGTAACCTACGAGCAGTACTTC
CASKEGQTVTYEQYF
>TRBV29-1|TRBJ1-5|NA|NA
TGCAGCGTTGGGCGAGGGTACAATCAGCCCCAGCATTTT
CSVGRGYNQPQHF
>TRBV2|TRBJ1-2|NA|TRBD1
TGTGCCAGCACCCCGGACAGGGACTATGGCTACACCTTC
CASTPDRDYGYTF
>TRBV5-4|TRBJ2-3|few|TRBD2
TGTGCCAGCAGCACTGTAGCGGGAGGGCCTAAAGATACGCAGTATTTT
CASSTVAGGPKDTQYF
>TRBV28|TRBJ2-5|NA|NA
TGTGCCAGCAGTTTGTCAGGCAGGGTGGCAGAGACCCAGTACTTC
CASSLSGRVAETQYF
>TRBV28|TRBJ2-5|NA|NA
TGTGCCAGCAGTCAACAGAGCTACCTCTCGGGACAAGAGACCCAGTACTTC
CASSQQSYLSGQETQYF
>TRBV6-5|TRBJ1-2|NA|NA
TGTGCCAGCAGTTTTGACAGAATCTATGGCTACACCTTC
CASSFDRIYGYTF
>TRBV29-1|TRBJ2-2|NA|TRBD2
TGCAGCGTTGGGAAGCGGGGGGCCGTATCCGGGGAGCTGTTTTTT
CSVGKRGAVSGELFF
>TRBV29-1|TRBJ2-3|NA|TRBD1
TGCAGCGTTGGTCCAGGGGGAGATACGCAGTATTTT
CSVGPGGDTQYF
>TRBV6-1|TRBJ2-7|NA|NA
TGTGCCAGCAGCGCTTCACAGGGCTACGAGCAGTACTTC
CASSASQGYEQYF
>TRBV6-6|TRBJ1-1|NA|TRBD1
TGTGCCAGCACCGACAGGGGGCGACTCTTAGCTGCTTTCTTT
CASTDRGRLLAAFF
>TRBV25-1|TRBJ2-6|NA|TRBD1
TGTGCCAGCCGACAGGGGAGCTCTGGGGCCAACGTCCTGACTTTC
CASRQGSSGANVLTF
>TRBV9|TRBJ2-2|NA|NA
TGTGCCAGCAGCGTCCGAACGATGGGGGCCACCGGGGAGCTGTTTTTT
CASSVRTMGATGELFF
>TRBV6-5|TRBJ2-5|NA|TRBD1
TGTGCCAGCAGTTACTCCACGGACAGGTTCATGGAGACCCAGTACTTC
CASSYSTDRFMETQYF
>TRBV6-1|TRBJ2-6|NA|NA
TGTGCCAGCAGTGCCCGACAGATCTCTGGGGCCAACGTCCTGACTTTC
CASSARQISGANVLTF